Below, 27 T cell receptor beta chains from the same sample are listed, as sequenced in a study of T cell changes during pregnancy in multiple sclerosis. The protocol was immunoSEQ multiplex PCR, while the TCRdb copy is restricted to in-frame clones and leaves out a portion. The sample has approximately 47,000 clones; 80% to 90% are singletons. Sequenced here: peripheral blood, sampled in the first trimester of pregnancy. The receptor set was obtained from a female donor with multiple sclerosis, enrolled in a pregnancy study.

This clone was observed a handful of times. Within the sample, other DNA sequences also encode this same CDR3. The rearrangement joins TRBV7-3 to TRBJ2-5; a possible D gene is TRBD1 (6 bases). This CDR3 comprises 14 residues. The germline gives CDR1 SGHTA, CDR2 FQGTGA. The V and J ends lost 5 bases and 2 bases respectively, with 12 bases between them. The CDR3 DNA reads TGTGCCAGCAGCCCCACAGGGTTGCAAGAGACCCAGTACTTC. As protein: CASSPTGLQETQYF.

In its sample, this clone was seen a few times. The CDR3, as DNA: TGTGCCACCAGCAGGACTAGCGGGGGGGCAGAGACCCAGTACTTC. This gives the protein CATSRTSGGAETQYF. This chain connects TRBV15 to TRBJ2-5, with 14 bases that match TRBD2. CDR1 LNHNV and CDR2 YYDKDF come from the germline V gene (reference sequence). The CDR3 runs 15 residues. V was clipped by 3 bases and J by 4 bases; unmatched bases: 1.

As DNA, the CDR3 is TGTGCCAGCAGCCAAGAACGGCATAGCGGGGGGGCCAATGAGCAGTTCTTC. This sequence encodes CASSQERHSGGANEQFF. The chain recombines TRBV14 with TRBJ2-1; 11 bases fit TRBD2. This CDR3 region has 17 residues. The V gene end was trimmed by 0 bases and the J gene end by 6 bases; junction bases not matched to a gene: 7. Germline loops: CDR1 SGHDN, CDR2 FVKESK.

The rearrangement uses TRBV29-1 and TRBJ1-1, with D perhaps matching TRBD1 (6 bases). V was clipped by 2 bases and J by 4 bases, with 14 bases between them. CDR1 is SQVTM and CDR2 is ANQGSEA in the germline V gene. The CDR3 is made up of 14 amino acids. In DNA, the CDR3 is TGCAGCGTTGAAATTTGGGGGGGCCCCACTGAAGCTTTCTTT. It encodes CSVEIWGGPTEAFF.

V is TRBV5-4 and J is TRBJ2-5; tentative D call: TRBD2 (6 bases). The germline V gene encodes CDR1 SGHNT and CDR2 YYREEE (reference sequence). The CDR3 runs to 16 residues. Trimming took off 3 bases at V and 2 bases at J, with 17 bases between the two ends. Here the CDR3 DNA reads TGTGCCAGCAGCTCTCTCGGGACTGGAGCTCAAGAGACCCAGTACTTC. Encoded protein: CASSSLGTGAQETQYF.

This clone was found once. This chain links TRBV12-5 with TRBJ2-3; possibly TRBD2 for D (7 bases). The CDR3 extends over 17 amino acids. Germline CDR1 reads LGHNT; CDR2 reads FRNRAP. V gave up 0 bases and J gave up 4 bases, with 17 bases separating them. The CDR3 nucleotides are TGTGCTAGTGGTTTGGTAGGGGGGGCATCCTGGGCAGATACGCAGTATTTT. Amino acid sequence: CASGLVGGASWADTQYF.

A single count supports this clone. This sequence joins TRBV2 and TRBJ1-4; no firm D call. V was shortened by 7 bases and J by 8 bases, with 17 bases between the two germline ends. Germline lookup yields CDR1 SNHLY and CDR2 FYNNEI. The CDR3 contains 14 residues. In nucleotides, the CDR3 is TGTGCCAGCACCGTTCACGAACCTAGCGAAAAACTGTTTTTT. Translating gives CASTVHEPSEKLFF.

V usage is TRBV5-4 and J usage is TRBJ1-2, with D perhaps TRBD1 (6 bases). The V gene lost 0 bases and the J gene lost 2 bases, with 8 bases spanning the gap. CDR3 size: 14 residues. Germline V lookup: CDR1 SGHNT, CDR2 YYREEE (reference sequence). CDR3 coding DNA: TGTGCCAGCAGCTTGGGTGGACAGAACTATGGCTACACCTTC. This codes for CASSLGGQNYGYTF.

The chain carries TRBV18 and TRBJ1-1, with D perhaps TRBD1 (5 bases). Trimming took 2 bases from V and 5 from J, leaving 12 bases between them. Germline V gene data show CDR1 as KGHSH and CDR2 as LQKENI. The CDR3 runs to 14 residues. The CDR3 DNA sequence: TGTGCCAGCTCACCATTTACTGGGGGGACTGAAGCTTTCTTT. It yields the protein CASSPFTGGTEAFF.

The chain uses TRBV9 and TRBJ1-3, with a tentative D call TRBD1 (6 bases). V was clipped by 4 bases and J by 4 bases, with 15 bases between them. CDR1 SGDLS and CDR2 YYNGEE come from the germline V gene. The CDR3 has 15 amino acids. The DNA for the CDR3 is TGTGCCAGCAGCCCTACAGGGTTAGCAGGAAACACCATATATTTT. The encoded protein is CASSPTGLAGNTIYF.

This sequence joins TRBV19 and TRBJ2-7, with TRBD1 matching 9 bases. The germline CDR1 and CDR2 sequences are LNHDA and SQIVND (reference sequence). After removal of 3 bases from V and 5 bases from J, the junction contained 11 bases not matched to a gene. The CDR3 contains 16 residues. For the CDR3, the DNA is TGTGCCAGTAGTATGAATCGGGGGGACAGGGCCCACGAGCAGTACTTC. Amino acids: CASSMNRGDRAHEQYF. The full variable domain, its missing parts supplied by reference TRBV19 and TRBJ2-7, is DGGITQSPKYLFRKEGQNVTLSCEQNLNHDAMYWYRQDPGQGLRLIYYSQIVNDFQKGDIAEGYSVSREKKESFPLTVTSAQKNPTAFYLCASSMNRGDRAHEQYFGPGTRLTVT.

The chain joins TRBV15 to TRBJ2-1, with a weak D call TRBD1 (6 bases). CDR1 is LNHNV and CDR2 is YYDKDF in the germline V gene (reference sequence). The CDR3 is 16 amino acids. V was cut by 2 bases and J by 4 bases, with 15 bases left in between. CDR3 in amino acids: CATSRQTGTPYNEQFF. Here the CDR3 DNA reads TGTGCCACCAGCAGACAGACCGGGACACCTTACAATGAGCAGTTCTTC.

This clone showed up just a few times. The chain couples TRBV29-1 to TRBJ1-1; possible D gene TRBD1, 5 bases. V gave up 4 bases and J gave up 0 bases, with 6 bases separating them. From germline, CDR1 is SQVTM and CDR2 ANQGSEA. The CDR3 extends over 12 amino acids. CDR3 nucleotide sequence: TGCAGCGTTGGCAGGGTGAACACTGAAGCTTTCTTT. Protein sequence: CSVGRVNTEAFF.

The rearrangement joins TRBV30 to TRBJ1-5, with a possible D match to TRBD1 (5 bases). The CDR3 consists of 14 residues. Germline values: CDR1 GTSNPN, CDR2 SVGIG (reference sequence). V was trimmed by 0 bases and J by 9 bases, leaving 15 bases between them. The CDR3 DNA reads TGTGCCTGGAGTGTAATGGGGGGGGATGCGCCCCAGCATTTT. It specifies CAWSVMGGDAPQHF.

This clone was recorded once. The chain is built from TRBV30 and TRBJ2-1; 11 positions agree with TRBD1. The trim removed 8 bases at V and 6 bases at J, leaving 6 bases unmatched. Germline lookup yields CDR1 GTSNPN and CDR2 SVGIG (reference sequence). This CDR3 region has 13 residues. Here the CDR3 reads CALPGQGGNEQFF. In nucleotides, the CDR3 is TGTGCCCTACCGGGACAGGGGGGCAATGAGCAGTTCTTC.

This chain uses TRBV10-3 with TRBJ1-2, with 7 bases identical to TRBD1. Trimming cost V 6 bases and J 9 bases; bases outside gene matches: 16. The CDR3 totals 15 residues. Germline V gene lookup returns CDR1 ENHRY and CDR2 SYGVKD. The CDR3 sequence is CAIRAITGDLGSYTF. CDR3 nucleotide sequence: TGTGCCATCAGGGCCATTACAGGGGACTTGGGGAGCTACACCTTC.

This chain uses TRBV30 with TRBJ2-2, with D unresolved. This CDR3 comprises 13 residues. Germline V CDR1 and CDR2: GTSNPN, SVGIG (reference sequence). V was pared by 0 bases and J by 5 bases, with 7 bases between. CDR3 loop: CAWSVARTGELFF. The DNA of the CDR3 is TGTGCCTGGAGTGTAGCACGGACCGGGGAGCTGTTTTTT.

This clone is labeled as medium-sized. The chain employs TRBV6-4 and TRBJ2-3; D is possibly TRBD2 (5 bases). Germline V lookup: CDR1 MRHNA, CDR2 SNTAGT. V lost 6 bases and J 1 base, leaving 14 bases between the germline ends. This CDR3 comprises 15 residues. The CDR3 protein is CASSRTAEGTDTQYF. As DNA, the CDR3 is TGTGCCAGCAGCAGGACTGCCGAGGGCACAGATACGCAGTATTTT.

This chain uses TRBV18 with TRBJ1-3; D possibly corresponds to TRBD1 (6 bases). This CDR3 is 17 amino acids long. Looked up from germline, CDR1 is KGHSH and CDR2 is LQKENI. The germline V and J ends were trimmed by 3 bases and 2 bases, with 17 bases remaining between them. In DNA form, the CDR3 reads TGTGCCAGCTCACCGTGGCCTCCTGGGGGCCCTGGAAACACCATATATTTT. Its translation: CASSPWPPGGPGNTIYF. Complete variable domain (other parts from reference TRBV18 and TRBJ1-3): NAGVMQNPRHLVRRRGQEARLRCSPMKGHSHVYWYRQLPEEGLKFMVYLQKENIIDESGMPKERFSAEFPKEGPSILRIQQVVRGDSAAYFCASSPWPPGGPGNTIYFGEGSWLTVV.

The chain joins TRBV10-3 to TRBJ1-2, with D tentatively TRBD1 (5 bases). V was trimmed by 0 bases and J by 4 bases, leaving 9 bases between them. The CDR3 length is 14 residues. CDR1 and CDR2 from the germline V gene are ENHRY and SYGVKD. In nucleotides, the CDR3 is TGTGCCATCAGTGAGTCATACAGGACCTATGGCTACACCTTC. It translates to CAISESYRTYGYTF.

The gene calls are TRBV27 and TRBJ1-6, with D hard to call. The CDR3 is made up of 15 amino acids. Germline V CDR1 and CDR2: MNHEY, SMNVEV (reference sequence). V shed 5 bases and J shed 7 bases, with 15 bases lying between them. The CDR3 DNA reads TGTGCCAGCAGTCCCCCTCGGCGGCGGAATTCACCCCTCCACTTT. It codes for CASSPPRRRNSPLHF.

The rearrangement joins TRBV5-1 to TRBJ2-5; 7 nucleotides agree with TRBD1. This CDR3 contains 14 residues. The V gene's germline CDR1 is SGHRS and CDR2 YFSETQ. V was clipped by 0 bases and J by 5 bases; unmatched bases: 4. The CDR3 DNA sequence: TGCGCCAGCAGCTTGGGACAGGGATGGGAGACCCAGTACTTC. It encodes CASSLGQGWETQYF.

This clone was seen a single time. The chain links TRBV5-1 to TRBJ1-1, with 9 bases identical to TRBD1. The CDR3 sequence is 14 residues long. In germline, CDR1 is SGHRS, CDR2 YFSETQ. The V and J ends lost 0 bases and 4 bases, in that order; junction bases with no gene match: 1. The CDR3 region has the DNA TGCGCCAGCAGCTTGGAGGGACAGGGCACTGAAGCTTTCTTT. Amino acids: CASSLEGQGTEAFF. The full variable domain, its missing parts supplied by reference TRBV5-1 and TRBJ1-1, is KAGVTQTPRYLIKTRGQQVTLSCSPISGHRSVSWYQQTPGQGLQFLFEYFSETQRNKGNFPGRFSGRQFSNSRSEMNVSTLELGDSALYLCASSLEGQGTEAFFGQGTRLTVV.

This chain joins TRBV10-3 and TRBJ2-5, with 13 nucleotides matching TRBD2. The germline V gene encodes CDR1 ENHRY and CDR2 SYGVKD. The CDR3 length is 14 residues. J was trimmed by 2 bases and V by 10 bases; bases with no gene match: 4. The chain's CDR3 is CATKLAGGQETQYF. The CDR3 coding sequence is TGTGCCACCAAACTAGCGGGGGGGCAAGAGACCCAGTACTTC.

V and J are TRBV4-3 and TRBJ2-6, with D unresolved. Germline V gene lookup returns CDR1 LGHNA and CDR2 YSLEER. The CDR3 runs to 17 residues. V was clipped by 0 bases and J by 2 bases, with 11 bases between them. The CDR3 here is CASSQEQSTAGANVLTF. DNA for the CDR3: TGCGCCAGCAGCCAAGAGCAGAGCACAGCTGGGGCCAACGTCCTGACTTTC.

This sequence joins TRBV6-6 and TRBJ2-7; 9 bases are a match to TRBD1. The V and J ends lost 6 bases and 5 bases, in that order; junction bases with no gene match: 14. Germline loops: CDR1 MNHNY, CDR2 SVGAGI (reference sequence). This CDR3 has 16 residues. For the CDR3, the DNA is TGTGCCAGCAGACTCCGGGACAGGGACAATAGCCACGAGCAGTACTTC. Protein product: CASRLRDRDNSHEQYF.

The chain is built from TRBV6-1 and TRBJ1-1; no clear D. The CDR3 spans 12 residues. The V end was cut by 8 bases, the J end by 5 bases, with 12 bases between. Germline values: CDR1 MNHNS, CDR2 SASEGT. The CDR3 protein is CASLLGETEAFF. The DNA of the CDR3 is TGTGCCAGCCTACTAGGAGAGACTGAAGCTTTCTTT.